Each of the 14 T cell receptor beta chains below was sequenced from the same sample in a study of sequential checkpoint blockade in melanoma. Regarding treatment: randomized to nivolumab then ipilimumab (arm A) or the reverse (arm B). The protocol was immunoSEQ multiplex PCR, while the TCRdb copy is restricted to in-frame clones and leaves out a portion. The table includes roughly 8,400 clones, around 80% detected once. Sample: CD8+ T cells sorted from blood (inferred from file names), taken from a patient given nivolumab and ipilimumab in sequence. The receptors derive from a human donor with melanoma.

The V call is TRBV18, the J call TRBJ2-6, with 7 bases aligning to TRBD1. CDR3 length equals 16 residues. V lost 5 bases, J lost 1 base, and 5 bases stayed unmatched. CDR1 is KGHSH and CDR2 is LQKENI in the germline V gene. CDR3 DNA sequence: TGTGCCAGCTCAGTGACAGGGTATTCTGGGGCCAACGTCCTGACTTTC. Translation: CASSVTGYSGANVLTF.

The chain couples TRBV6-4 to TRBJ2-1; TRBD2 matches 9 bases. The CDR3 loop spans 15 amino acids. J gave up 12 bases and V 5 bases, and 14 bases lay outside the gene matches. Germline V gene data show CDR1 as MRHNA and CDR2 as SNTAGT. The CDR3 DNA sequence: TGTGCCAGCAGTATTAGCGGGAGCAACGGAGCAAGGCAGTTCTTC. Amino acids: CASSISGSNGARQFF.

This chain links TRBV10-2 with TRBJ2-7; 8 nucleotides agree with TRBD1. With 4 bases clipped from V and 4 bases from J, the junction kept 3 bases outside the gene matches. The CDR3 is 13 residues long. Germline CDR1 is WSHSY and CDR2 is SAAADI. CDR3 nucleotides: TGCGCCAGCAGTGCAGGGGGCGCGTACGAGCAGTACTTC. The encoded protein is CASSAGGAYEQYF.

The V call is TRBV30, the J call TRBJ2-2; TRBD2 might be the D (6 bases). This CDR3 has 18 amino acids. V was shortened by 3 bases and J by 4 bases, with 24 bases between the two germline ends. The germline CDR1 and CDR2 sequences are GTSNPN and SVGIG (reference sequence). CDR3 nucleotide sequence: TGTGCCTGGAGCCCCAAGTGGGGGACTCTGGCGATCACCGGGGAGCTGTTTTTT. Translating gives CAWSPKWGTLAITGELFF.

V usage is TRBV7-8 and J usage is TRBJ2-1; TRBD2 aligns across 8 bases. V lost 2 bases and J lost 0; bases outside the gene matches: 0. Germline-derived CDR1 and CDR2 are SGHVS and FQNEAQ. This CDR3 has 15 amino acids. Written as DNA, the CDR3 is TGTGCCAGCAGCTTAAGCGGGAGCTCCTACAATGAGCAGTTCTTC. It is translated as CASSLSGSSYNEQFF.

The CDR3 sequence: CASSETDRRGVEAFF. CDR3 bases: TGTGCCAGCAGTGAGACGGACAGGCGAGGAGTTGAAGCTTTCTTT. The chain carries TRBV2 and TRBJ1-1; 7 bases align to TRBD1. Germline lookup yields CDR1 SNHLY and CDR2 FYNNEI. There are 15 residues in the CDR3. J gave up 7 bases and V 3 bases, and 11 bases lay outside the gene matches.

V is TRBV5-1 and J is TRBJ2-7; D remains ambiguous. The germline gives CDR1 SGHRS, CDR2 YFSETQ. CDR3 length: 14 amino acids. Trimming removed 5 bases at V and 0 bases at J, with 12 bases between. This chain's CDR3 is CASSPSGRSYEQYF. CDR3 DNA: TGCGCCAGCAGTCCAAGTGGCCGCTCCTACGAGCAGTACTTC.

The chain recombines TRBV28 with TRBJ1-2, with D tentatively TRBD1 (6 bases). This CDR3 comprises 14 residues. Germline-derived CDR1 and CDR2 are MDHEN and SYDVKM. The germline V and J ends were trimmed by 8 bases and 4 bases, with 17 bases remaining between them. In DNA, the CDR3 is TGTGCCAGCTGGGGGGGGGCAGGAGGCTATGGCTACACCTTC. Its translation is CASWGGAGGYGYTF.

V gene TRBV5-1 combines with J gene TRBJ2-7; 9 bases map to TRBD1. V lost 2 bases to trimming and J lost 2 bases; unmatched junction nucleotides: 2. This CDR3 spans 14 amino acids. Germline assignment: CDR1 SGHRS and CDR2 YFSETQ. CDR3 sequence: CASSFGTGTYEQYF. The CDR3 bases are TGCGCCAGCAGCTTCGGGACAGGGACCTACGAGCAGTACTTC.

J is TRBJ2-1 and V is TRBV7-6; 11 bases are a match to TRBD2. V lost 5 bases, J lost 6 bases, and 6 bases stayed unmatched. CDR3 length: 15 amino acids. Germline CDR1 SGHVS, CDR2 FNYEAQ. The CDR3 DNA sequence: TGTGCCAGCAGCGCGACTAGCGGGGTACCCAATGAGCAGTTCTTC. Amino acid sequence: CASSATSGVPNEQFF.

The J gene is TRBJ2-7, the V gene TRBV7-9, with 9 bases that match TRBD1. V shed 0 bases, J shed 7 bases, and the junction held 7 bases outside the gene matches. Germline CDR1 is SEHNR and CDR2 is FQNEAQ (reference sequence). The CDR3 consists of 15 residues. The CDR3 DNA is TGTGCCAGCAGCTTAGCCACAGGGGGCGAAAAAGAGCAGTACTTC. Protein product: CASSLATGGEKEQYF.

CDR3 coding DNA: TGTGCCAGCAGCTTGGCCAGCGCAGTTGAAAAACTGTTTTTT. Translated: CASSLASAVEKLFF. This rearrangement joins TRBV5-6 to TRBJ1-4; the D is unclear. Germline CDR1 is SGHDT and CDR2 is YYEEEE. The CDR3 loop spans 14 amino acids. With 0 bases removed from V and 7 bases from J, the gap between germline ends came to 10 bases.

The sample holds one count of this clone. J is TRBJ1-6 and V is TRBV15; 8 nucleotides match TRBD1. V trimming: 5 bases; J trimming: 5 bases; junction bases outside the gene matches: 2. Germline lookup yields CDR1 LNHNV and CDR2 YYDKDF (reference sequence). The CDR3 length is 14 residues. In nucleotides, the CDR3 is TGTGCCACCAGCGGGGGACAGGATAATTCACCCCTCCACTTT. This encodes CATSGGQDNSPLHF.

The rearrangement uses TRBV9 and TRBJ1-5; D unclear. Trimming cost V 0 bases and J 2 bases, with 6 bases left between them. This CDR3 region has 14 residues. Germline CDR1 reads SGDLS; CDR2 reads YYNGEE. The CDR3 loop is CASSVDGGNQPQHF. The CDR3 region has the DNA TGTGCCAGCAGCGTAGATGGAGGCAATCAGCCCCAGCATTTT.